The TCR beta chain described here comes from a study of neurological immune-mediated disorders (dated by TCRdb to between 2018 and 2021). Broadly, across the study: The study compared peripheral blood TCR-beta repertoires of HTLV-I-associated myelopathy (HAM/TSP) patients, multiple sclerosis patients and healthy controls using UMI-based sequencing. Alongside PBMC samples, the set of some 98 TCR-beta libraries contained longitudinal samples, technical triplicates, and paired CD4+ and CD8+ T-cell subsets that had been sorted. Longitudinal HAM/TSP and healthy donors were sampled at 3 time-points each (roughly 3-45 month intervals). The cohort comprised about 71 subjects: roughly 15 HAM/TSP patients, around 34 multiple sclerosis patients and 20 or so healthy controls. Study-level results and caveats: TCR clonal expansion was highest in HAM/TSP patients and lowest in MS patients, with MS patients falling below even healthy controls. No identical CDR3 amino acid sequences were shared among expanded clones across subjects, suggesting private TCR-beta repertoires in all groups.

cDNA synthesis used template-switch 5'RACE with a primer carrying a 10-nucleotide random unique molecular identifier tagging each TCR transcript. Each sequencing run produced over 200 million TCR-beta sequences covering 15-18 subjects. The RNeasy kit was used for extraction of total RNA. Using the KAPA Real-time Library Amplification kit, TCR-beta VDJ regions were amplified with primers for the TCR constant region and the 5'RACE anchor. A first PCR added sample indexes and Illumina adaptors, and a second PCR then raised library yield. After Ampure bead purification, the roughly 650 bp TCR product was size-selected on a 2% E-gel SizeSelection system. Before pooling, library quality was checked on a Bioanalyzer, concentration was measured with Qubit, and libraries were quantified with the Kapa Library Quantification kit. An Illumina HiSeq 2500 sequenced the libraries paired-end 2 x 150 bp. To increase sequence diversity, about 25-31% phiX was spiked into each library pool. The original methods were these. The UMI-based MiGEC pipeline processed quality-filtered reads and removed over 80% of raw TCR sequences during error correction. VDJ genes were aligned to IMGT germline references, and each clonotype was defined by a unique CDR3 amino acid sequence together with V-J genes. VDJtools evaluated clonal expansion, Shannon diversity and CDR3 relatedness (CalcPairwiseDistances, ClusterSamples); CLCbio workbench built phylogenetic trees. Clones with at least 8 unique UMIs were defined as expanded, with this threshold being based on coefficient-of-variation modelling across technical triplicates. Through fastp at Q25 and MiXCR, TCRdb rebuilt clones from the public reads, retaining in-frame beta chains. Rows merge per CDR3 protein into single entries with the most common DNA and genes. The authors' filters were not applied to this entry. Across this sample there are roughly 49,000 distinct CDR3 sequences, with around 13% seen only once. The ten largest clones capture about 4.9% of the sample.

This clonotype was observed many times. This clone's antigen is unknown. No qualities accompany the bases; no much larger clone lies one base away. The time point label, as the study defines it: longitudinal time-point 2. Libraries from unsorted PBMCs were made from 2 million PBMCs kept in RNAlater at -80 degrees C until RNA extraction. Peripheral blood was subjected to Ficoll-Hypaque density gradient centrifugation to isolate PBMCs, which were then cryopreserved in liquid nitrogen. According to the germline V gene, CDR1 reads SGHTA and CDR2 reads FQGNSA. The CDR3 numbers 18 residues from cysteine through phenylalanine. The DNA shown is the 54-base CDR3, in frame from base 1. V and J are trimmed by 5 bases and 6 bases, and the gene matches miss 15 bases of the junction.

The sequence derives from a male donor with HTLV-1-associated myelopathy (HAM/TSP). This chain is built from TRBV7-2 and TRBJ1-4, and 10 bases in between align with TRBD1. Sequenced input: PBMCs. The CDR3 is CASSLEPAGTGVDEKLFF. The DNA sequence follows: TGTGCCAGCAGCCTGGAACCGGCCGGGACAGGGGTTGATGAAAAACTGTTTTTT.